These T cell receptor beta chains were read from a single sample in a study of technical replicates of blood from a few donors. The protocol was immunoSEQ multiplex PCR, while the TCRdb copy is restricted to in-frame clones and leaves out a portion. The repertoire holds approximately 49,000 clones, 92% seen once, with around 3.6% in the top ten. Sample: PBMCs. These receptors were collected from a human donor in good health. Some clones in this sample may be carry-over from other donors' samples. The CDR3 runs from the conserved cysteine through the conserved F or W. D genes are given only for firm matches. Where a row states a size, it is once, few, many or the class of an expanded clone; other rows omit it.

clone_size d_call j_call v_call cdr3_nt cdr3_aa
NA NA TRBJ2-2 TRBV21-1 TGTGCCAGCAGACGAAGCAACCGGGGAAGGAGCACCGGGGAGCTGTTTTTT CASRRSNRGRSTGELFF
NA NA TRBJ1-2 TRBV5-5 TGTGCCAGCAGCTGGGGGCCGGCAGGGGATAATGGCTACACCTTC CASSWGPAGDNGYTF
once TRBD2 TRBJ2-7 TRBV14 TGTGCCAGCAGGAGCGGGGGAATGAGGGAGCAGTACTTC CASRSGGMREQYF
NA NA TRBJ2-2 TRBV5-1 TGCGCTTCAAGCCCGGGGGGCCAGACCGGGGAGCTGTTTTTT CASSPGGQTGELFF
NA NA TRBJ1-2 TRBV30 TGTGCCTGGACACAGGGTTATGGCTACACCTTC CAWTQGYGYTF
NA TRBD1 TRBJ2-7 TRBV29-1 TGCAGCGACCGGGACAGTTCCTACGAGCAGTACTTC CSDRDSSYEQYF
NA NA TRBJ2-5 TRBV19 TGTGCCAGTAGTCCCCAGGGAATCCAAGAGACCCAGTACTTC CASSPQGIQETQYF
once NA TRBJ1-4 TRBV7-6 TGTGCCAGCAGCTTAGGGGGGAGGAAACTGTTTTTT CASSLGGRKLFF
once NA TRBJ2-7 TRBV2 TGTGCCAGCAGTGATAGGTGGAGAGAGCAGTACTTC CASSDRWREQYF
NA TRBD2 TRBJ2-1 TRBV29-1 TGCAGCGTTCGGACTAGCGGGAGGTTATACAATGAGCAGTTCTTC CSVRTSGRLYNEQFF
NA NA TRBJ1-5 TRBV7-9 TGTGCCAGCAGCCAATCGGGGGGCAATCAGCCCCAGCATTTT CASSQSGGNQPQHF
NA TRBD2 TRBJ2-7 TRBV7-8 TGTGCCAGCAGCCAGGGACTAGCGGGAGCCCAGCAGTACTTC CASSQGLAGAQQYF
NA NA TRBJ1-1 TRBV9 TGTGCCAGCAGCGCGCAGGGGATGGGCACTGAAGCTTTCTTT CASSAQGMGTEAFF
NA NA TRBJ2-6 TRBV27 TGTGCCAGCAGTTTATTCGGAGGGATCTCTGGGGCCAACGTCCTGACTTTC CASSLFGGISGANVLTF
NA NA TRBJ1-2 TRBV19 TGTGCCAGTAGTATAGAGAGAAGCAACTATGGCTACACCTTC CASSIERSNYGYTF
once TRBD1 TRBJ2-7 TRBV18 TGTGCCAGCTCACCACCGGGGACAGGGGATCGTGGCGAGCAGTACTTC CASSPPGTGDRGEQYF
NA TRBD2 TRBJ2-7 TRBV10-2 TGCGCCAGCAGTACTAGCGGGGGATCCTACGAGCAGTACTTC CASSTSGGSYEQYF
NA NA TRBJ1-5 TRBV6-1 TGTGCCAGCAGTGAACGAGGGAATCAGCCCCAGCATTTT CASSERGNQPQHF
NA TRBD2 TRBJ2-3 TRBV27 TGTGCCAGCGGAGTAGCGGGAGTGGGCACAGATACGCAGTATTTT CASGVAGVGTDTQYF
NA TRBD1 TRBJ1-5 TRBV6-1 TGTGCCGTCTCCCGGGACAGCCCCAATCAGCCCCAGCATTTT CAVSRDSPNQPQHF
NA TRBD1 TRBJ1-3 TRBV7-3 TGTGCCAGCAGCGCGGGACAGGGTGGAAACACCATATATTTT CASSAGQGGNTIYF
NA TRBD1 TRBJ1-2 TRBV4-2 TGTGCCAGCAGCCAGGAACAGGGGGAGTATGGCTACACCTTC CASSQEQGEYGYTF
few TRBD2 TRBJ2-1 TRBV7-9 TGTGCCAGCAGCTTAGCGTTACGCGGGGGGGACAATGAGCAGTTCTTC CASSLALRGGDNEQFF
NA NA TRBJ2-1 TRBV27 TGTGCCAGCAGGTCGTTGGCAGGTGGATTGAATGAGCAGTTCTTC CASRSLAGGLNEQFF
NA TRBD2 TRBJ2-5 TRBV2 TGTGCCAGCAGTGTTCTAGCGGAAACACAAGAGACCCAGTACTTC CASSVLAETQETQYF
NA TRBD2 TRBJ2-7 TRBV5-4 TGTGCCAGCAGCCCGGCACGGCGGGGGGCAACCTACGAGCAGTACTTC CASSPARRGATYEQYF
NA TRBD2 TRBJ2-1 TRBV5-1 TGCGCCAGCAGCTTGCCCACTAGCGGGAGGAACAATGAGCAGTTCTTC CASSLPTSGRNNEQFF
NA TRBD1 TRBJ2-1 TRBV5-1 TGCGCCAGCACCCTGGATGGGACAGCTAATGAGCAGTTCTTC CASTLDGTANEQFF
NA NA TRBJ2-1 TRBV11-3 TGTGCCAGCAGCTTAAATAACCCCGGCAATGAGCAGTTCTTC CASSLNNPGNEQFF
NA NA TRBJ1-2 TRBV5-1 TGCGCCAGCAGCTTGGGCGGCCGGCGGAACTATGGCTACACCTTC CASSLGGRRNYGYTF
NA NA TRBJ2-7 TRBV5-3 TGTGCCAGAAGTCCCGGTGGGGAGGACGAGCAGTACTTC CARSPGGEDEQYF
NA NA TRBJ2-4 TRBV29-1 TGCAGCGTTAAGAGAAAAAACATTCAGTACTTC CSVKRKNIQYF
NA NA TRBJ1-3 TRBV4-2 TGTGCCAGCAGCCCCGCGACTGGAAACACCATATATTTT CASSPATGNTIYF
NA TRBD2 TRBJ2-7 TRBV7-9 TGTGCCAGCAGCCGGACTAGCGGGAGCTCCTACGAGCAGTACTTC CASSRTSGSSYEQYF
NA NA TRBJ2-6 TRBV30 TGTGCCGGCGGGGCTTCTGGGGCCAACGTCCTGACTTTC CAGGASGANVLTF
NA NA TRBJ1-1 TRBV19 TGTGCCAGTACCGATCGGGGGGCAGGGCCTGAAGCTTTCTTT CASTDRGAGPEAFF
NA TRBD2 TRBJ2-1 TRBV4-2 TGTGCCAGCAGCCAAGGCCCGGCGGGCGGGGGGGCTCTAAATGAGCAGTTCTTC CASSQGPAGGGALNEQFF
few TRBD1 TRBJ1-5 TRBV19 TGTGCCAGTAAAGGGACAGGGGTACAGCCCCAGCATTTT CASKGTGVQPQHF
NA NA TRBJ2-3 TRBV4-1 TGCGCCAGCAGCCAAGTGGCGGGGAGCACAGATACGCAGTATTTT CASSQVAGSTDTQYF
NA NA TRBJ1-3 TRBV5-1 TGCGCCAGCAGCTCGACCCTTGGGGGGTCTGGAAACACCATATATTTT CASSSTLGGSGNTIYF
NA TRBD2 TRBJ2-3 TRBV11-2 TGTGCCAGCACAGGACTAGCGGGATCCGACTTGCAGTATTTT CASTGLAGSDLQYF
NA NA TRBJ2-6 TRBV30 TGTGCACAAACAGGGTTTGGGGCCAACGTCCTGACTTTC CAQTGFGANVLTF
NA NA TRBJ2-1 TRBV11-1 TGTGCCAGCAGCGGGGGGAGCTCCTACAATGAGCAGTTCTTC CASSGGSSYNEQFF
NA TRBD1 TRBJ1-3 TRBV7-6 TGTGCCAGCAGCATGTGGACAGGACTCTCTGGAAACACCATATATTTT CASSMWTGLSGNTIYF
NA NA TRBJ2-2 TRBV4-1 TGCGCCAGCAGCTGGACTGGCACCGGGGAGCTGTTTTTT CASSWTGTGELFF
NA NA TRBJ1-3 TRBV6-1 TGTGCCAGCAGTGAATCGACAGTGTTGGCTGGAAACACCATATATTTT CASSESTVLAGNTIYF